The clone carrying this T cell receptor beta chain was observed at least ten times. The CDR3 spans 16 residues. Trimming took off 3 bases at V and 2 bases at J, with 17 bases between the two ends. This record comes from a study of T cells in Graves' hyperthyroidism and ophthalmopathy. The investigators amplified TCR beta CDR3 regions from RNA transcripts. During a first-round RT-PCR of the TCR CDR3, the HTBI primer set was used. Via MiXCR, TCRdb re-called the multiplex PCR reads, giving one row per CDR3 protein. Of some 270,000 distinct CDR3 sequences listed, 13% are singletons. The receptor was derived from a woman in her 30s with Graves' hyperthyroidism that later progressed to Graves' ophthalmopathy. The chain carries TRBV12-3 or TRBV12-4 and TRBJ2-7; possibly TRBD2 for D (6 bases). The sequenced material came from blood. In nucleotides, the CDR3 is TGTGCCAGCAGTTTTAGTCTGGGGGGTCAACCCTACGAGCAGTACTTC. This sequence encodes CASSFSLGGQPYEQYF.